Below are 9 T cell receptor beta chains sequenced from a single sample in a study of cytomegalovirus exposure and HLA in healthy donors. It was with 60 Vbeta and 13 Jbeta primers that the PCR ran. Clones were sequenced by immunoSEQ multiplex PCR, and TCRdb holds only the in-frame ones, with some missing. The sample has fewer than 120,000 clones, around 84% seen once. Sequencing used PBMCs. The receptors were sampled from a woman aged 30 to 39 in good health and CMV-seronegative.

The chain carries TRBV6-6 and TRBJ2-7; D is possibly TRBD1 (5 bases). V was shortened by 5 bases and J by 5 bases, with 10 bases between the two germline ends. Germline V gene sequence: CDR1 MNHNY, CDR2 SVGAGI (reference sequence). The CDR3 consists of 12 residues. The CDR3 loop is CASSPRAHEQYF. The DNA for the CDR3 is TGTGCCAGCAGTCCCAGGGCCCACGAGCAGTACTTC.

The CDR3 loop is CASKGGANNYGYTF. The DNA of the CDR3 is TGTGCCAGCAAAGGAGGGGCCAATAACTATGGCTACACCTTC. The V call is TRBV6-6, the J call TRBJ1-2; D may be TRBD1 (5 bases). Germline V lookup: CDR1 MNHNY, CDR2 SVGAGI (reference sequence). The CDR3 totals 14 residues. Deletions cut 7 bases from V and 1 base from J, with 13 bases between.

The rearrangement uses TRBV9 and TRBJ2-6; TRBD1 agrees at 7 bases. CDR3 length: 18 amino acids. Unmatched junction bases numbered 13, after V lost 5 bases and J lost 2 bases. Germline V gene data show CDR1 as SGDLS and CDR2 as YYNGEE. CDR3 sequence reads: CASSTTRDSFPGANVLTF. CDR3 bases: TGTGCCAGCAGTACAACCCGGGACAGTTTCCCTGGGGCCAACGTCCTGACTTTC.

The rearrangement joins TRBV6-5 to TRBJ1-2; no firm D call. The CDR3 covers 13 residues. Germline V CDR1 and CDR2: MNHEY, SVGAGI. V gave up 1 base and J gave up 7 bases, with 10 bases separating them. CDR3 nucleotides: TGTGCCAGCAGTTACTACGGGGATACTGGCTACACCTTC. It encodes CASSYYGDTGYTF.

The CDR3 nucleotides are TGTGCCAGCACCTATTTGACCGGCCCATTAGGAGGGGTCACTGAAGCTTTCTTT. The encoded protein is CASTYLTGPLGGVTEAFF. V and J are TRBV2 and TRBJ1-1; possible D gene TRBD1, 5 bases. CDR1 SNHLY and CDR2 FYNNEI come from the germline V gene. Trimming removed 7 bases from V and 4 bases from J, with 28 bases in between. This CDR3 comprises 18 residues.

V is TRBV5-4 and J is TRBJ2-7; TRBD1 is a possible D gene (6 bases). Looked up from germline, CDR1 is SGHNT and CDR2 is YYREEE (reference sequence). Trimming shortened V by 2 bases and J by 0 bases, and 9 bases separated the two germline ends. There are 14 residues in the CDR3. CDR3 nucleotide sequence: TGTGCCAGCAGCTTTGGACAGAGCTCCTACGAGCAGTACTTC. As protein: CASSFGQSSYEQYF.

J is TRBJ1-1 and V is TRBV30; 9 bases line up with TRBD1. V was pared by 1 base and J by 3 bases, with 3 bases of the junction left unmatched. CDR1 is GTSNPN and CDR2 is SVGIG in the germline V gene (reference sequence). The CDR3 consists of 14 residues. The CDR3 spells CAWSANRGHTEAFF. The CDR3 DNA sequence: TGTGCCTGGAGTGCCAACAGGGGGCACACTGAAGCTTTCTTT.

This clone was detected a few times. This sequence joins TRBV6-1 and TRBJ1-4, with TRBD1 as a possible D gene (5 bases). The CDR3 length is 14 residues. The V end was cut by 6 bases, the J end by 2 bases, with 10 bases between. Germline assignment: CDR1 MNHNS and CDR2 SASEGT. CDR3 bases: TGTGCCAGCAGAGTGGGGCAGACTAATGAAAAACTGTTTTTT. It specifies CASRVGQTNEKLFF.

The chain carries TRBV28 and TRBJ1-5; 7 nucleotides align to TRBD1. Unmatched junction bases numbered 7, after V lost 6 bases and J lost 5 bases. The CDR3 extends over 14 amino acids. From germline, CDR1 is MDHEN and CDR2 SYDVKM. The CDR3 nucleotides read TGTGCCAGCAGCAAACTACAGGGGCATCAGCCCCAGCATTTT. This codes for CASSKLQGHQPQHF. Based on the CDR3 plus reference TRBV28 and TRBJ1-5, the full variable domain is DVKVTQSSRYLVKRTGEKVFLECVQDMDHENMFWYRQDPGLGLRLIYFSYDVKMKEKGDIPEGYSVSREKKERFSLILESASTNQTSMYLCASSKLQGHQPQHFGDGTRLSIL.